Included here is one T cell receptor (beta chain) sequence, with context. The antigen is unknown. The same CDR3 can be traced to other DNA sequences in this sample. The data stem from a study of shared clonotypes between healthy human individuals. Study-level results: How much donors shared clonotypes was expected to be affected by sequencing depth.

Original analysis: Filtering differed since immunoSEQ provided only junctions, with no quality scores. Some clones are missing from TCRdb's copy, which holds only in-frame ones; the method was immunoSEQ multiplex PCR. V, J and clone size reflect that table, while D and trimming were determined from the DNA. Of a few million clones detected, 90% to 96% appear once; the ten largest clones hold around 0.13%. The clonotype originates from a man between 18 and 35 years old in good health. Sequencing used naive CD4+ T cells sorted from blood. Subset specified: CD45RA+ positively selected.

The CDR3 DNA sequence: TGTGCCTGGAGTGGATTAGCGGGGCCGACAGATACGCAGTATTTT. Protein sequence: CAWSGLAGPTDTQYF. This chain joins TRBV30 and TRBJ2-3; 8 bases map to TRBD2. The CDR3 extends over 15 amino acids. The V segment lost 1 base and the J segment 3 bases; nucleotides outside the gene matches: 6. Germline CDR1 reads GTSNPN; CDR2 reads SVGIG (reference sequence).